These T cell receptor beta chains were read from a single sample in a study of blood T cells in healthy people across ages. MiXCR was run by TCRdb on the 5' RACE reads, yielding one entry per CDR3 protein. The sample includes about 1.5 million distinct CDR3 sequences, approximately 42% seen only once; the top ten take just over 4%. What was sequenced was blood. The receptor set was obtained from a woman aged 18-35 years in good health. CDR3s leave out the opening cysteine and the closing phenylalanine or tryptophan.

CDR3aa: ASSDGTGGSEQY; j_gene: .; v_gene: TRBV6-5
CDR3aa: ASSPTPTESYGYT; j_gene: TRBJ1-2; v_gene: TRBV7-9
CDR3aa: ATSSEGFGTPSYNEQF; j_gene: TRBJ2-1; v_gene: TRBV15
CDR3aa: ASSAMPGQGKETQY; j_gene: TRBJ2-5; v_gene: TRBV11-2
CDR3aa: TSSEAGTDYNEQF; j_gene: TRBJ2-1; v_gene: TRBV6-1
CDR3aa: ASSLFDGTYEQY; j_gene: TRBJ2-7; v_gene: TRBV7-9
CDR3aa: ASSYVTSGSGQY; j_gene: TRBJ2-5; v_gene: TRBV6-5
CDR3aa: ASSLWDRDGNQPQH; j_gene: TRBJ1-5; v_gene: TRBV12-3/TRBV12-4
CDR3aa: SATRSGPETQY; j_gene: TRBJ2-5; v_gene: TRBV20-1
CDR3aa: SARKGSGGGQETQY; j_gene: TRBJ2-5; v_gene: TRBV20-1
CDR3aa: ASSPGTLGNIQY; j_gene: TRBJ2-4; v_gene: TRBV27
CDR3aa: AISPGQSNEKLF; j_gene: TRBJ1-4; v_gene: TRBV10-3
CDR3aa: ASRTGKVKGNTEAF; j_gene: TRBJ1-1; v_gene: TRBV6-1
CDR3aa: SISESSSTDTQY; j_gene: TRBJ2-3; v_gene: TRBV10-3
CDR3aa: ASSPAQSDTQY; j_gene: TRBJ2-3; v_gene: TRBV27
CDR3aa: ASSHRTGGFTDTQY; j_gene: TRBJ2-3; v_gene: TRBV7-9
CDR3aa: ASRPKDRGRDQPQH; j_gene: TRBJ1-5; v_gene: TRBV28
CDR3aa: SVRGAGLSPYEQY; j_gene: TRBJ2-7; v_gene: TRBV29-1
CDR3aa: ASSLRTGVFDEQF; j_gene: TRBJ2-1; v_gene: TRBV18
CDR3aa: ASSFGGPDGYT; j_gene: TRBJ1-2; v_gene: TRBV3-1
CDR3aa: ASSLSEGTGEFDEQY; j_gene: TRBJ2-7; v_gene: TRBV7-9
CDR3aa: ASSLFQQETQY; j_gene: TRBJ2-5; v_gene: TRBV5-4
CDR3aa: ASSQEVFSDTQY; j_gene: TRBJ2-3; v_gene: TRBV4-1
CDR3aa: ASSIDKETQY; j_gene: TRBJ2-5; v_gene: TRBV3-1
CDR3aa: ASGTIDKNIQY; j_gene: TRBJ2-4; v_gene: TRBV6-5
CDR3aa: ASSYSRNMNTEAF; j_gene: TRBJ1-1; v_gene: TRBV6-5
CDR3aa: ASSYPAAEQF; j_gene: TRBJ2-1; v_gene: TRBV7-2
CDR3aa: ASIGVNTEAF; j_gene: TRBJ1-1; v_gene: TRBV28
CDR3aa: ASSLQGARTNTQY; j_gene: TRBJ2-3; v_gene: TRBV5-1
CDR3aa: ASSSRESSYNEQF; j_gene: TRBJ2-1; v_gene: TRBV6-2/TRBV6-3
CDR3aa: ASSLRVPGRGETQY; j_gene: .; v_gene: TRBV27
CDR3aa: SVEERGQGQY; j_gene: TRBJ2-5; v_gene: TRBV29-1
CDR3aa: ASSHGGTEAF; j_gene: TRBJ1-1; v_gene: TRBV6-2/TRBV6-3
CDR3aa: ASSFGGEFYNEQF; j_gene: TRBJ2-1; v_gene: TRBV27
CDR3aa: ASGDSGRARTDTQY; j_gene: TRBJ2-3; v_gene: TRBV12-3/TRBV12-4
CDR3aa: ASAGANVLT; j_gene: TRBJ2-6; v_gene: TRBV6-2/TRBV6-3
CDR3aa: ANSHQGGLYNEQF; j_gene: TRBJ2-1; v_gene: TRBV4-1
CDR3aa: ASSQDRVTVYQPQH; j_gene: TRBJ1-5; v_gene: TRBV3-1
CDR3aa: ASSSPGAYEQY; j_gene: TRBJ2-7; v_gene: TRBV7-9
CDR3aa: ASRDREFTEAF; j_gene: TRBJ1-1; v_gene: TRBV6-1
CDR3aa: ASSLARGGTNYGYT; j_gene: TRBJ1-2; v_gene: TRBV18
CDR3aa: ASSSDPGNYEQY; j_gene: TRBJ2-7; v_gene: TRBV5-1
CDR3aa: ASSLFGTDHEQY; j_gene: TRBJ2-7; v_gene: TRBV27
CDR3aa: ASSVRQSTDTQY; j_gene: TRBJ2-3; v_gene: TRBV25-1
CDR3aa: ASSEGTSGEYNEQF; j_gene: TRBJ2-1; v_gene: TRBV9
CDR3aa: SARPLAGTDTQY; j_gene: TRBJ2-3; v_gene: TRBV20-1
CDR3aa: ASKRTSGRFEQF; j_gene: TRBJ2-1; v_gene: TRBV28
CDR3aa: ASSQDLTSGDVYEQY; j_gene: .; v_gene: TRBV4-1
CDR3aa: ASRISGVPSYNEQF; j_gene: TRBJ2-1; v_gene: TRBV5-1
CDR3aa: ASSNRRPGKGYGYT; j_gene: TRBJ1-2; v_gene: TRBV2
CDR3aa: ASSPMWDNEQY; j_gene: TRBJ2-7; v_gene: TRBV6-2/TRBV6-3
CDR3aa: ASSRSSSGGASTQY; j_gene: TRBJ2-3; v_gene: TRBV4-3
CDR3aa: ASSEQGWNTEAF; j_gene: TRBJ1-1; v_gene: TRBV2
CDR3aa: ASSPLSGRVDEQY; j_gene: TRBJ2-5; v_gene: TRBV12-3/TRBV12-4
CDR3aa: ASRPWGPSTDTQY; j_gene: TRBJ2-3; v_gene: TRBV6-5
CDR3aa: SARSLGNTIY; j_gene: TRBJ1-3; v_gene: TRBV20-1
CDR3aa: AISDEGGETQY; j_gene: TRBJ2-5; v_gene: TRBV10-3
CDR3aa: ASSLALGNTIY; j_gene: TRBJ1-3; v_gene: TRBV11-2
CDR3aa: ASSYSGGIAKNIQY; j_gene: TRBJ2-4; v_gene: TRBV6-2/TRBV6-3
CDR3aa: ASSPVQGQETQY; j_gene: TRBJ2-5; v_gene: TRBV12-3/TRBV12-4